This is a list of T cell receptor beta chains from one sample in a study of regulatory T cells in long-lasting Graves disease. Each CDR3 protein gets one entry after TCRdb re-called the multiplex PCR reads with MiXCR. The sample includes under 450,000 distinct CDR3 sequences, roughly 16% of them seen just once. These data also featured in a second study, about T cells in Graves' hyperthyroidism and ophthalmopathy.

The material sequenced was peripheral blood mononuclear cells (PBMCs), taken at new diagnosis, from a patient treated with antithyroid drugs. The receptors originated from a woman aged 18-30 years with Graves disease. Each CDR3 is given with its conserved first and last residue. The D gene is left open where the match is weak. Rows may omit the clone size; those that give it use once, few, many or a size class.

TRBV27	.	many	TRBJ1-1	TGTGCCAGACAGGGTAAGAACACTGAAGCTTTCTTT	CARQGKNTEAFF
TRBV4-1	TRBD1	few	TRBJ1-3	TGCGCCAGCAGCCAAGGGGGGGGACAGGGCCGGCGAAACACCATATATTTT	CASSQGGGQGRRNTIYF
TRBV30	.	many	TRBJ2-1	TGTGCCTGGAATTTTCAGGGGTTGGGTGAGCAGTTCTTC	CAWNFQGLGEQFF
TRBV18	.	many	TRBJ2-1	TGTGCCAGCTCGGAGGTGGGGTATGAGCAGTTCTTC	CASSEVGYEQFF
TRBV5-6	.	many	TRBJ2-5	TGTGCCAGCAGCGCCGGGACACCAAAGTACCAAGAGACCCAGTACTTC	CASSAGTPKYQETQYF
TRBV5-1	TRBD2	many	TRBJ2-2	TGCGCCAGCAGACCGGGAGGATACACCGGGGAGCTGTTTTTT	CASRPGGYTGELFF
TRBV5-1	.	many	TRBJ2-7	TGCGCCAGCAGCTTGGCAGCCACCGCTCCTCTCGAGCAGTACTTC	CASSLAATAPLEQYF
TRBV5-1	.	many	TRBJ2-5	TGCGCCAGCAGCTTCGAGAAAGGGTTTGGTGTGAGGGAGACCCAGTACTTC	CASSFEKGFGVRETQYF
TRBV2	TRBD1	many	TRBJ1-4	TGTGCCAGCAGTGATTTTACAGGGGGCGTAGGAAAACTGTTTTTT	CASSDFTGGVGKLFF
TRBV6-2/TRBV6-3	.	many	TRBJ2-7	TGTGCCAGCAGTGACCGAATCCCGACTGGTGAGCAGTACTTC	CASSDRIPTGEQYF
TRBV9	TRBD1	.	TRBJ1-2	TGTGCCAGCAGCCTCCGGACAGGTACTACGGAGGGCTACACCTTC	CASSLRTGTTEGYTF
TRBV5-4	.	.	TRBJ2-1	TGTGCCAGCAGCTTGGATTCCAGCGGGTACAATGAGCAGTTCTTC	CASSLDSSGYNEQFF
TRBV27	.	.	TRBJ1-1	TGTGCCAGCAGTTTTACGGATATGGGTACTGAAGCTTTCTTT	CASSFTDMGTEAFF
TRBV12-5	.	many	TRBJ2-1	TGTGCTAGTGGTTTGGTAATCAACAGGAAGGTCAATGAGCAGTTCTTC	CASGLVINRKVNEQFF
TRBV27	TRBD1	many	TRBJ2-3	TGTGCCAGCAGTACAGGGGCAGACCACACAGATACGCAGTATTTT	CASSTGADHTDTQYF
TRBV2	TRBD2	few	TRBJ2-6	TGTGCCAGCCTTAGACTAGCGGTCTCTGGGGCCAACGTCCTGACTTTC	CASLRLAVSGANVLTF
TRBV20-1	TRBD1	many	TRBJ2-3	TGCAGTGCTGACAGGGGTCGTGCAGATACGCAGTATTTT	CSADRGRADTQYF
TRBV10-3	.	.	TRBJ1-1	TGTGCCATCAGTGAGTCGGGGGGCCGGAACACTGAAGCTTTCTTT	CAISESGGRNTEAFF
TRBV29-1	.	few	TRBJ1-1	TGCAGCGTTGAAGGCTTACGAGGGTCTGAAGCTTTCTTT	CSVEGLRGSEAFF
TRBV6-1	.	many	TRBJ2-7	TGTGCCAGCAGTGGCAGGGTTGCCGAGCAGTACTTC	CASSGRVAEQYF
TRBV2	TRBD2	many	TRBJ2-7	TGTGCCAGCAGGGTACGACTAGCGGGAGACTACGAGCAGTACTTC	CASRVRLAGDYEQYF
TRBV20-1	.	many	TRBJ2-1	TGCAGTGCTAGAGCAAATTATAGGGATGAGCAGTTCTTC	CSARANYRDEQFF